This T cell receptor (beta chain) appears in the sequencing data of a study of identical twins. The CDR3 totals 16 residues. Trimming removed 4 bases from V and 3 bases from J, with 18 bases in between. Looked up from germline, CDR1 is LGHNA and CDR2 is YSLEER. In its sample, this clonotype was seen many times. The antigen remains unidentified. Broader study findings: Its conclusions, products of cross-sectional statistical analysis, did not come from following the same donors.

A universal primer site was incorporated via template switching, and the cDNA contained unique molecular identifiers. Using its own MiXCR run on the 5' RACE reads, TCRdb lists one record per CDR3 protein. The table has 600,000 to 800,000 distinct CDR3 sequences, approximately 21% seen once; the top ten hold approximately 4.3%. These data also formed part of another study, on T cells expressing NK-cell markers. That paper adds: Source material for TCR beta repertoires consisted of sorted CD3+CD56+NKG2C+, CD3+CD56+NKG2C- and CD3+CD56-NKG2C+ T cells. Of eight sequenced donors, seven were HCMV-seropositive and one HCMV-seronegative.

The gene calls are TRBV4-3 and TRBJ1-2; the D gene is possibly TRBD1 (5 bases). Sequencing was performed on PBMCs. This receptor was taken from a woman between 18 and 29 years old in good health. The CDR3: CASSPGWGGVDYGYTF. The CDR3 DNA reads TGCGCCAGCAGCCCCGGATGGGGGGGAGTTGACTATGGCTACACCTTC.